Following are 26 T cell receptor beta chains from one sample sequenced in a study of cytomegalovirus exposure and HLA in healthy donors. 13 Jbeta primers and 60 Vbeta primers were used for the PCR. Sequencing was performed with immunoSEQ multiplex PCR; in TCRdb, only in-frame clones are kept and a portion is missing. The sample shows 65,000 to 80,000 clones, and about 5% sits with its ten largest clones. Source material: PBMCs. The receptors were gathered from a man aged 25-45 years in good health and CMV-seronegative.

V and J are TRBV4-2 and TRBJ2-7; tentative D call: TRBD2 (6 bases). Trimming left V 4 bases short and J 4 bases short, with 26 bases between. The CDR3 length is 18 residues. Germline V CDR1 and CDR2: LGHNA, YNFKEQ. CDR3 sequence reads: CASSRQGGGMGGAYEQYF. DNA of the CDR3: TGTGCCAGCAGCCGACAAGGTGGCGGGATGGGCGGGGCTTACGAGCAGTACTTC.

The V gene is TRBV10-3, the J gene TRBJ1-2; D possibly corresponds to TRBD1 (5 bases). CDR1 is ENHRY, CDR2 SYGVKD, per germline. Trimming pared 6 bases from V and 0 bases from J, leaving 14 bases between. CDR3 length: 15 residues. In DNA, the CDR3 is TGTGCCATCAGCGGGGGGGTTTCAGCTAACTATGGCTACACCTTC. Translating gives CAISGGVSANYGYTF.

The CDR3 DNA follows: TGTGCCAGCGGCGGAGGACTTATACTCCTGTCAGATACGCAGTATTTT. It encodes CASGGGLILLSDTQYF. The chain recombines TRBV2 with TRBJ2-3, with D maybe TRBD2 (5 bases). Between the trimmed V and J ends, which lost 8 bases and 4 bases, there was a span of 22 bases. The CDR3 is 16 residues long. Germline CDR1 SNHLY, CDR2 FYNNEI.

V gene TRBV4-1 combines with J gene TRBJ2-3; TRBD2 aligns across 10 bases. Losses at the gene ends were 2 bases for V and 5 bases for J; bases not matched to a gene: 10. Germline lookup yields CDR1 MGHRA and CDR2 YSYEKL. The CDR3 is made up of 17 amino acids. The CDR3 DNA reads TGCGCCAGCAGCCAAACACCCCCCTTAGCGGGGGGAGATACGCAGTATTTT. As protein: CASSQTPPLAGGDTQYF.

This chain connects TRBV11-2 to TRBJ2-2, with D uncertain. Germline lookup yields CDR1 SGHAT and CDR2 FQNNGV. V lost 1 base and J lost 6, with 9 bases in between. The CDR3 is made up of 14 amino acids. DNA of the CDR3: TGTGCCAGCAGCTTAGTAGCCCGGTCCGGGGAGCTGTTTTTT. It encodes CASSLVARSGELFF.

The chain has TRBV6-6 and TRBJ2-5; 12 nucleotides line up with TRBD2. With V trimmed by 6 bases and J by 2 bases, 7 bases remained unmatched. Germline CDR1 reads MNHNY; CDR2 reads SVGAGI (reference sequence). This CDR3 is 16 amino acids long. The CDR3 loop is CASRTSGGYVQETQYF. The CDR3 DNA is TGTGCCAGCAGAACTAGCGGGGGGTACGTACAAGAGACCCAGTACTTC.

V is TRBV5-1 and J is TRBJ1-2; TRBD1 might be the D (6 bases). V was trimmed by 4 bases and J by 4 bases, leaving 11 bases between them. This CDR3 spans 13 amino acids. Germline V gene sequence: CDR1 SGHRS, CDR2 YFSETQ. The CDR3, as DNA: TGCGCCAGCAGCCTAAGGACAGCCTATGGCTACACCTTC. It codes for CASSLRTAYGYTF. Full variable domain (rest looked up from reference TRBV5-1 and TRBJ1-2): KAGVTQTPRYLIKTRGQQVTLSCSPISGHRSVSWYQQTPGQGLQFLFEYFSETQRNKGNFPGRFSGRQFSNSRSEMNVSTLELGDSALYLCASSLRTAYGYTFGSGTRLTVV.

The chain employs TRBV6-5 and TRBJ1-1, with a possible D match to TRBD1 (6 bases). This CDR3 is 14 amino acids long. The germline V gene has CDR1 MNHEY and CDR2 SVGAGI. The V and J ends lost 6 bases and 5 bases respectively, with 16 bases between them. DNA for the CDR3: TGTGCCAGCAGCTTACAGGGCTGGGGGACTGAAGCTTTCTTT. This gives the protein CASSLQGWGTEAFF.

This sequence joins TRBV2 and TRBJ2-1; 7 bases match TRBD2. The CDR3 totals 14 residues. Trimming cost V 3 bases and J 4 bases; bases outside gene matches: 3. The V gene's germline CDR1 is SNHLY and CDR2 FYNNEI. Here the CDR3 DNA reads TGTGCCAGCAGTGATCGCGGGGGATACAATGAGCAGTTCTTC. The encoded protein is CASSDRGGYNEQFF.

The V call is TRBV5-1, the J call TRBJ2-3; D perhaps matches TRBD2 (6 bases). Germline V gene sequence: CDR1 SGHRS, CDR2 YFSETQ. The length of the CDR3 is 11 residues. Deletions cut 4 bases from V and 8 bases from J, with 8 bases between. CDR3 sequence reads: CASSPGLTQYF. CDR3 DNA: TGCGCCAGCAGCCCGGGACTTACGCAGTATTTT.

This chain uses TRBV5-1 with TRBJ2-1; D is possibly TRBD2 (6 bases). The CDR3 totals 15 residues. Looked up from germline, CDR1 is SGHRS and CDR2 is YFSETQ. With 4 bases removed from V and 7 bases from J, the gap between germline ends came to 18 bases. The CDR3 protein is CASSRVPGLANEQFF. CDR3 in DNA: TGCGCCAGCAGCCGTGTCCCGGGACTGGCTAATGAGCAGTTCTTC.

This chain joins TRBV5-6 and TRBJ2-7; a weak D match, TRBD2 (7 bases). Germline V gene lookup returns CDR1 SGHDT and CDR2 YYEEEE. Trimming stripped 2 bases from V and 2 bases from J, with 20 bases between. The length of the CDR3 is 17 residues. The CDR3 reads CASSLNLGAGVPYEQYF. The CDR3 DNA follows: TGTGCCAGCAGCTTAAATCTGGGGGCGGGGGTTCCCTACGAGCAGTACTTC.

The chain employs TRBV5-4 and TRBJ2-3; tentatively, D is TRBD1 (5 bases). The germline V gene has CDR1 SGHNT and CDR2 YYREEE (reference sequence). Trimming left V 2 bases short and J 0 bases short, with 7 bases between. This CDR3 comprises 14 residues. The CDR3 sequence is CASSFQGSTDTQYF. CDR3 coding DNA: TGTGCCAGCAGCTTTCAGGGCAGCACAGATACGCAGTATTTT.

The chain is built from TRBV19 and TRBJ2-5; 9 bases map to TRBD1. This CDR3 contains 18 residues. The germline gives CDR1 LNHDA, CDR2 SQIVND (reference sequence). V gave up 3 bases and J gave up 4 bases; unmatched junction bases: 15. In DNA, the CDR3 is TGTGCCAGTAGTATCCGACCAACCTGGACAGGGGAGGGAGAGACCCAGTACTTC. This codes for CASSIRPTWTGEGETQYF.

The J gene is TRBJ1-3, the V gene TRBV6-5; D is uncertain. Germline values: CDR1 MNHEY, CDR2 SVGAGI. This CDR3 comprises 15 residues. The ends were cut back, 5 bases at V and 2 bases at J, with 13 bases in the middle. CDR3: CASSHPEGTGNTIYF. The CDR3 DNA reads as TGTGCCAGCAGTCACCCGGAGGGAACTGGAAACACCATATATTTT.

By frequency, this clone is medium-sized. Written as DNA, the CDR3 is TGCGCCAGCAGACAGGGGGTAGAAGGCTACACCTTC. Amino acid sequence: CASRQGVEGYTF. The chain joins TRBV10-2 to TRBJ1-2, with TRBD1 matching over 8 bases. V dropped 6 bases and J dropped 8; count of bases not matched to a gene: 5. Germline V gives CDR1 WSHSY, CDR2 SAAADI. CDR3 length equals 12 residues.

This chain connects TRBV4-3 to TRBJ2-3, with 8 bases lining up with TRBD2. Germline V gives CDR1 LGHNA, CDR2 YSLEER. J was trimmed by 1 base and V by 4 bases; bases with no gene match: 4. This CDR3 spans 15 amino acids. In DNA form, the CDR3 reads TGCGCCAGCAGCCCCACAGCGGGAGGCACAGATACGCAGTATTTT. Its translation: CASSPTAGGTDTQYF.

J is TRBJ2-1 and V is TRBV11-1, with D possibly being TRBD1 (5 bases). Germline V gene sequence: CDR1 SGHAT, CDR2 FQDESV (reference sequence). This CDR3 spans 13 amino acids. V lost 4 bases and J 9 bases, leaving 13 bases between the germline ends. CDR3 DNA sequence: TGTGCCAGCAGCTCCGACAGAAGGGGTGAGCAGTTCTTC. It translates to CASSSDRRGEQFF.

The CDR3 DNA reads as TGTGCCAGCTCACCCTACCGGGACAGGGGATACGAGCAGTACTTC. Residues: CASSPYRDRGYEQYF. This sequence joins TRBV18 and TRBJ2-7; 10 nucleotides align to TRBD1. The CDR3 has 15 amino acids. After removal of 3 bases from V and 4 bases from J, the junction contained 6 bases not matched to a gene. Germline lookup yields CDR1 KGHSH and CDR2 LQKENI.

The chain couples TRBV18 to TRBJ2-5; the match to TRBD1 covers 8 bases. Germline loops: CDR1 KGHSH, CDR2 LQKENI. Trimming took 3 bases from V and 5 from J; bases not matched to a gene: 11. The CDR3 length is 16 residues. The CDR3 DNA is TGTGCCAGCTCACCTACCTCGACAGGGGCTGGGGAGACCCAGTACTTC. Its protein is CASSPTSTGAGETQYF.

The rearrangement joins TRBV5-5 to TRBJ1-4; D not certain. V was clipped by 2 bases and J by 0 bases, with 11 bases between them. The length of the CDR3 is 16 residues. The V gene's germline CDR1 is SGHKS and CDR2 YYEKEE (reference sequence). The CDR3 region is CASSFRRPPTNEKLFF. CDR3 DNA sequence: TGTGCCAGCAGCTTTAGGAGACCCCCAACTAATGAAAAACTGTTTTTT.

The J gene is TRBJ1-2, the V gene TRBV29-1; D is undetermined. The germline gives CDR1 SQVTM, CDR2 ANQGSEA. This CDR3 has 12 amino acids. V was pared by 2 bases and J by 7 bases, with 11 bases between. The CDR3 loop is CSVESLPGGYTF. The CDR3 bases are TGCAGCGTTGAATCGCTTCCCGGTGGCTACACCTTC.

The V and J genes are TRBV6-6 and TRBJ2-2; D is ambiguous. CDR3 length equals 11 residues. CDR1 and CDR2 from the germline V gene are MNHNY and SVGAGI (reference sequence). Between the trimmed V and J ends, which lost 8 bases and 5 bases, there was a span of 6 bases. The CDR3 sequence: CASDGTGELFF. The CDR3 region has the DNA TGTGCCAGCGACGGGACCGGGGAGCTGTTTTTT.

The chain carries TRBV4-2 and TRBJ2-1; 10 nucleotides align to TRBD2. The CDR3 extends over 15 amino acids. Germline CDR1 LGHNA, CDR2 YNFKEQ. V trimming: 5 bases; J trimming: 3 bases; junction bases outside the gene matches: 4. CDR3 bases: TGTGCCAGCAGCTCGACTAGCGGGCTCTACAATGAGCAGTTCTTC. It specifies CASSSTSGLYNEQFF.

The gene calls are TRBV6-5 and TRBJ2-7; 9 bases line up with TRBD1. V was clipped by 6 bases and J by 4 bases; unmatched bases: 10. Germline V gives CDR1 MNHEY, CDR2 SVGAGI. The CDR3 totals 15 residues. DNA for the CDR3: TGTGCCAGCAGCCCTACTTCGGGACAGGGATACGAGCAGTACTTC. It translates to CASSPTSGQGYEQYF.

The chain is built from TRBV9 and TRBJ2-5, with 8 nucleotides matching TRBD2. Germline loops: CDR1 SGDLS, CDR2 YYNGEE. V lost 5 bases and J lost 0; bases outside the gene matches: 6. The CDR3 length is 15 residues. Here the CDR3 reads CASSPGGGNQETQYF. CDR3 coding DNA: TGTGCCAGCAGTCCGGGGGGGGGTAACCAAGAGACCCAGTACTTC.